These T cell receptor beta chains were read from a single sample in a study of blood T cell repertoires in COVID-19. Libraries were prepared by immunoSEQ multiplex PCR; TCRdb keeps only in-frame clonotypes and omits some of them. The top ten clones hold more than 7% of a sample with around 43,000 clones, over 75% of them seen once. Source material: peripheral blood. The receptor set was obtained from a woman in her 70s with acute or convalescent COVID-19. Both conserved end residues are part of each CDR3. Each record gives: V gene, D gene, J gene, clone size, CDR3 protein, CDR3 DNA. A D gene is named only where the DNA matches it firmly. Rows give clone size only sometimes, using once, few, many, or a class for an expanded clone.

V: TRBV10-1
D: TRBD2
J: TRBJ2-5
size: .
CDR3: CASSVLAGGQETQYF
DNA: TGCGCCAGCAGTGTACTAGCGGGGGGACAAGAGACCCAGTACTTC

V: TRBV5-6
D: .
J: TRBJ1-1
size: .
CDR3: CASSLNTEAFF
DNA: TGTGCCAGCAGCCTAAACACTGAAGCTTTCTTT

V: TRBV11-3
D: .
J: TRBJ2-3
size: .
CDR3: CASSLGVSTDTQYF
DNA: TGTGCCAGCAGCCTGGGAGTAAGCACAGATACGCAGTATTTT

V: TRBV19
D: .
J: TRBJ2-3
size: once
CDR3: CASMPRASTDTQYF
DNA: TGTGCCAGTATGCCGCGAGCTAGCACAGATACGCAGTATTTT

V: TRBV11-2
D: TRBD1
J: TRBJ2-2
size: .
CDR3: CASSFGRGHNGELFF
DNA: TGTGCCAGCAGCTTCGGCAGGGGGCATAACGGGGAGCTGTTTTTT

V: TRBV19
D: TRBD1
J: TRBJ1-2
size: .
CDR3: CASTRGTGSLYGYTF
DNA: TGTGCCAGTACTAGAGGGACAGGCTCGTTGTATGGCTACACCTTC

V: TRBV6-5
D: .
J: TRBJ1-5
size: .
CDR3: CASSRDGDNQPQHF
DNA: TGTGCCAGCAGTCGAGACGGGGACAATCAGCCCCAGCATTTT

V: TRBV11-3
D: .
J: TRBJ2-3
size: once
CDR3: CASSSRGDTQYF
DNA: TGTGCCAGCAGCTCCCGGGGAGATACGCAGTATTTT

V: TRBV5-1
D: .
J: TRBJ1-1
size: .
CDR3: CASSFGTSQEEAFF
DNA: TGCGCCAGCAGCTTCGGGACAAGCCAGGAGGAAGCTTTCTTT

V: TRBV2
D: .
J: TRBJ2-1
size: .
CDR3: CASHGLKTVYNEQFF
DNA: TGTGCCAGCCACGGGCTTAAGACAGTTTACAATGAGCAGTTCTTC

V: TRBV10-3
D: TRBD2
J: TRBJ2-2
size: .
CDR3: CAISDFSGRVNTGELFF
DNA: TGTGCCATCAGTGATTTTAGCGGGAGAGTGAACACCGGGGAGCTGTTTTTT

V: TRBV10-3
D: TRBD2
J: TRBJ2-1
size: .
CDR3: CAAAASGGYNEQFF
DNA: TGTGCCGCCGCTGCTAGCGGGGGCTACAATGAGCAGTTCTTC

V: TRBV7-9
D: .
J: TRBJ1-4
size: .
CDR3: CASSAVPTNEKLFF
DNA: TGTGCCAGCAGCGCAGTCCCAACTAATGAAAAACTGTTTTTT

V: TRBV19
D: .
J: TRBJ1-3
size: .
CDR3: CASNTGSDRLGNTIYF
DNA: TGTGCCAGTAATACCGGATCGGACAGACTAGGAAACACCATATATTTT

V: TRBV15
D: .
J: TRBJ2-1
size: .
CDR3: CATSKEARGKTREQFF
DNA: TGTGCCACCAGCAAAGAAGCACGCGGGAAAACCCGGGAGCAGTTCTTC

V: TRBV19
D: TRBD1
J: TRBJ2-6
size: .
CDR3: CASSIGTGTGANVLTF
DNA: TGTGCCAGTAGTATAGGGACAGGGACTGGGGCCAACGTCCTGACTTTC